Listed here are 20 T cell receptor beta chains from one sample, sequenced in a study of OX40 agonist ivuxolimab in advanced cancers. Libraries were made using the immunoSEQ multiplex PCR assay. The source is immuneACCESS, and TCRdb retained only in-frame sequences with V and J called. Part of the clones is not carried over; for the studies checked, unresolved V genes explain less than half of this, and the remainder is unexplained. Across this sample there are 70,000 to 95,000 clones, with around nine tenths seen only once. 10% to 15% of the sample lies in the top ten. The specimen comprised CD4+ or CD8+ T cells sorted from blood, sampled in a trial of the OX40 agonist ivuxolimab. The receptors derive from an adult with an advanced solid tumor such as melanoma, head and neck, liver or kidney cancer.

The chain has TRBV2 and TRBJ1-1; no reliable D call. The length of the CDR3 is 11 residues. V gave up 3 bases and J gave up 6 bases, with 5 bases separating them. Per the germline V gene, CDR1 is SNHLY and CDR2 is FYNNEI. CDR3 residues: CASSDGSEAFF. The CDR3 nucleotides are TGTGCCAGCAGTGATGGGTCTGAAGCTTTCTTT.

The chain has TRBV7-9 and TRBJ1-3; TRBD1 agrees at 7 bases. The V segment lost 4 bases and the J segment 3 bases; nucleotides outside the gene matches: 6. This CDR3 is 15 amino acids long. In germline, CDR1 is SEHNR, CDR2 FQNEAQ (reference sequence). CDR3 nucleotide sequence: TGTGCCAGCAGCTGGGCCGACAGGGTTGGAAACACCATATATTTT. Protein product: CASSWADRVGNTIYF.

Details on this clone: This is likely a read error, given that the CDR3 carries no conserved phenylalanine or tryptophan at its end. The chain employs TRBV5-1 and TRBJ2-7, with D perhaps matching TRBD1 (5 bases). CDR3 length: 15 amino acids. Germline V lookup: CDR1 SGHRS, CDR2 YFSETQ. V lost 1 base and J lost 0, with 11 bases in between. The CDR3 coding sequence is TGCGCCAGCAGCTTGACCGACAGTTTCTCCTACGAGCAGTACCTC. Its translation is CASSLTDSFSYEQYL.

CDR3 in DNA: TGTGCCAGCAGTTACCAGCCGCTCGCCGGGGAGCTGTTTTTT. It specifies CASSYQPLAGELFF. The V and J genes are TRBV6-6 and TRBJ2-2; D remains ambiguous. The germline CDR1 and CDR2 sequences are MNHNY and SVGAGI (reference sequence). This CDR3 spans 14 amino acids. The ends were cut back, 2 bases at V and 6 bases at J, with 10 bases in the middle.

The chain is built from TRBV19 and TRBJ1-5, with 8 bases matching TRBD1. CDR3 length: 13 amino acids. V was pared by 7 bases and J by 5 bases, with 4 bases of the junction left unmatched. In germline, CDR1 is LNHDA, CDR2 SQIVND (reference sequence). The DNA for the CDR3 is TGTGCCAGTACGAGACAGGGGCATCAGCCCCAGCATTTT. Translated, it gives CASTRQGHQPQHF.

This chain uses TRBV28 with TRBJ1-1; D is ambiguous. This CDR3 comprises 12 residues. The germline V and J ends were trimmed by 4 bases and 2 bases, with 5 bases remaining between them. Per the germline V gene, CDR1 is MDHEN and CDR2 is SYDVKM. CDR3 sequence reads: CASSYVNTEAFF. CDR3 DNA: TGTGCCAGCAGTTACGTAAACACTGAAGCTTTCTTT.

The rearrangement links TRBV12-5 to TRBJ2-1, with 7 positions matching TRBD2. The CDR3 is 12 amino acids. Germline V CDR1 and CDR2: LGHNT, FRNRAP. With 7 bases clipped from V and 6 bases from J, the junction kept 3 bases outside the gene matches. CDR3 region: CASAAGVNEQFF. CDR3 nucleotide sequence: TGTGCTAGTGCCGCGGGAGTCAATGAGCAGTTCTTC.

This clone was detected once. The CDR3 region has the DNA TGTGCCAGCAGTTACGGACAGCTTCATGGCTACACCTTC. Its translation is CASSYGQLHGYTF. The chain recombines TRBV6-5 with TRBJ1-2, with D maybe TRBD1 (6 bases). CDR3 length equals 13 residues. V lost 2 bases, J lost 6 bases, and 10 bases lay in between. In germline, CDR1 is MNHEY, CDR2 SVGAGI.

V is TRBV7-9 and J is TRBJ1-4, with no clear D. V dropped 5 bases and J dropped 7 bases, with 14 bases sitting between them. Germline assignment: CDR1 SEHNR and CDR2 FQNEAQ (reference sequence). The CDR3 has 14 residues. The CDR3 protein is CASSAVNIREKLFF. As DNA, the CDR3 is TGTGCCAGCAGCGCTGTAAACATACGTGAAAAACTGTTTTTT.

The chain carries TRBV27 and TRBJ1-1; 7 bases are a match to TRBD1. The germline gives CDR1 MNHEY, CDR2 SMNVEV (reference sequence). V was pared by 6 bases and J by 0 bases, with 13 bases of the junction left unmatched. The CDR3 has 17 residues. CDR3 loop: CASSRGIRGVMNTEAFF. The CDR3, as DNA: TGTGCCAGCAGCAGGGGGATCCGTGGGGTCATGAACACTGAAGCTTTCTTT.

The V call is TRBV7-6, the J call TRBJ2-7; D not certain. The germline V and J ends were trimmed by 2 bases and 0 bases, with 5 bases remaining between them. CDR1 is SGHVS and CDR2 is FNYEAQ in the germline V gene. The CDR3 extends over 13 amino acids. The CDR3 coding sequence is TGTGCCAGCAGCTTAAGCAGCTCCTACGAGCAGTACTTC. This encodes CASSLSSSYEQYF.

CDR3 loop: CASSLGLGYINEQFF. Written as DNA, the CDR3 is TGTGCCAGCAGCCTCGGACTAGGGTATATCAATGAGCAGTTCTTC. The chain is built from TRBV7-3 and TRBJ2-1; 7 bases agree with TRBD2. Per the germline V gene, CDR1 is SGHTA and CDR2 is FQGTGA. The trim removed 5 bases at V and 6 bases at J, leaving 10 bases unmatched. The CDR3 covers 15 residues. Combining the CDR3 with reference TRBV7-3 and TRBJ2-1 gives the whole variable domain GAGVSQTPSNKVTEKGKYVELRCDPISGHTALYWYRQSLGQGPEFLIYFQGTGAADDSGLPNDRFFAVRPEGSVSTLKIQRTERGDSAVYLCASSLGLGYINEQFFGPGTRLTVL.

The chain joins TRBV11-3 to TRBJ2-5, with no clear D. The assigned J gene may be wrong: the sequence end matches TRBJ2-7 better. The germline V gene encodes CDR1 SGHNT and CDR2 YENEEA. The CDR3 spans 12 residues. Here the CDR3 reads CASSFTSYEQYF. The CDR3 nucleotides read TGTGCCAGCAGCTTCACAAGCTACGAGCAGTACTTC.

V is TRBV6-1 and J is TRBJ2-7; 9 nucleotides match TRBD2. Germline V CDR1 and CDR2: MNHNS, SASEGT. Trimming at V came to 2 bases and at J to 4 bases, leaving 3 bases not matched to a gene. The CDR3 consists of 14 residues. The DNA of the CDR3 is TGTGCCAGCAGTGAATACCTAGCGGGGTACGAGCAGTACTTC. The encoded protein is CASSEYLAGYEQYF.

The V and J genes are TRBV30 and TRBJ1-5; D is possibly TRBD1 (5 bases). V was cut by 3 bases and J by 3 bases, with 15 bases left in between. This CDR3 region has 15 residues. Per the germline V gene, CDR1 is GTSNPN and CDR2 is SVGIG (reference sequence). In DNA form, the CDR3 reads TGTGCCTGGAGCGCGGGAGACAGTGCCAATCAGCCCCAGCATTTT. This translates into CAWSAGDSANQPQHF.

The J gene is TRBJ1-2, the V gene TRBV6-1; D remains ambiguous. The CDR3 is 14 amino acids. Germline lookup yields CDR1 MNHNS and CDR2 SASEGT. V lost 7 bases, J lost 1 base, and 13 bases lay in between. The CDR3 sequence: CASNSFGVNYGYTF. For the CDR3, the DNA is TGTGCCAGCAACTCCTTTGGGGTTAACTATGGCTACACCTTC.

The chain uses TRBV4-2 and TRBJ2-7; perhaps TRBD1 as D (6 bases). Germline CDR1 LGHNA, CDR2 YNFKEQ. V was pared by 2 bases and J by 4 bases, with 12 bases between. This CDR3 has 14 residues. CDR3 amino acids: CASSQLGTGYEQYF. CDR3 DNA: TGTGCCAGCAGCCAATTGGGCACAGGGTACGAGCAGTACTTC.

The chain links TRBV6-6 to TRBJ2-4, with D unresolved. The V end lost 2 bases, the J end lost 1 base, and 6 bases lay between the germline ends. Germline V lookup: CDR1 MNHNY, CDR2 SVGAGI (reference sequence). The CDR3 contains 14 residues. The CDR3 protein is CASSYLGAKNIQYF. CDR3 nucleotide sequence: TGTGCCAGCAGTTACCTCGGCGCCAAAAACATTCAGTACTTC.

CDR3 sequence (DNA): TGTGCCAGCAGCGAGCTTAGCGGGAGGGCCAGCACAGATACGCAGTATTTT. This gives the protein CASSELSGRASTDTQYF. The chain has TRBV11-2 and TRBJ2-3, with 11 positions matching TRBD2. Germline assignment: CDR1 SGHAT and CDR2 FQNNGV. This CDR3 spans 17 amino acids. With 5 bases clipped from V and 0 bases from J, the junction kept 7 bases outside the gene matches.

This clone ranks as medium-sized. The gene calls are TRBV19 and TRBJ2-5; tentative D call: TRBD2 (5 bases). The CDR3 contains 11 residues. With 9 bases removed from V and 4 bases from J, the gap between germline ends came to 9 bases. Per the germline V gene, CDR1 is LNHDA and CDR2 is SQIVND (reference sequence). CDR3 DNA sequence: TGTGCCAGCGGTCGGGGAGAGACCCAGTACTTC. This encodes CASGRGETQYF.